Following are 29 T cell receptor beta chains from one sample sequenced in a study of T cells in Graves' hyperthyroidism and ophthalmopathy. From RNA transcripts, TCR beta CDR3 regions were amplified. TCR CDR3 underwent first-round RT-PCR with the HTBI primer set. TCRdb redid the calling of the multiplex PCR reads with MiXCR, one entry per CDR3 protein. The table shows over 650,000 distinct CDR3 sequences, with 40% to 55% occurring only once. Sequenced sample: peripheral blood or thyroid tissue (not recorded which). Every receptor here comes from an adult man with Graves' disease, either hyperthyroidism or ophthalmopathy (not recorded which).

V and J are TRBV7-8 and TRBJ1-4; D may be TRBD1 (6 bases). V lost 10 bases to trimming and J lost 8 bases, with 17 bases between them. CDR1 is SGHVS, CDR2 FQNEAQ, per germline. CDR3 length: 13 amino acids. CDR3 in amino acids: CAISGGTGEKLFF. CDR3 nucleotide sequence: TGTGCCATCAGTGGGGGCACAGGGGAAAAACTGTTTTTT.

The chain employs TRBV20-1 and TRBJ1-1; TRBD1 matches 9 bases. The CDR3 sequence is 17 residues long. Germline V lookup: CDR1 DFQATT, CDR2 SNEGSKA (reference sequence). V was clipped by 5 bases and J by 1 base; unmatched bases: 14. The CDR3 is CSAADRDRAKWNTEAFF. The CDR3 DNA reads TGCAGTGCTGCCGACCGGGACAGGGCTAAATGGAACACTGAAGCTTTCTTT.

This clonotype was detected only once. J is TRBJ1-2 and V is TRBV7-2; 7 bases are a match to TRBD1. Germline trimming cut 5 bases from V and 1 base from J; bases unmatched to any gene: 10. The CDR3 totals 16 residues. Germline V CDR1 and CDR2: SGHTA, FQGNSA. The DNA for the CDR3 is TGTGCCAGCAGCACCAGGACAGGCGTCCTTAACTATGGCTACACCTTC. The encoded protein is CASSTRTGVLNYGYTF.

The table lists this clonotype with many counts. DNA of the CDR3: TGTGCCAGCAGTGAAGCGAGGGGATTCTACGAGCAGTACTTC. It encodes CASSEARGFYEQYF. The chain uses TRBV6-1 and TRBJ2-7; TRBD1 or TRBD2 may be the D gene (5 bases each). The CDR3 has 14 residues. CDR1 is MNHNS and CDR2 is SASEGT in the germline V gene. V gave up 0 bases and J gave up 3 bases, with 9 bases separating them.

This chain uses TRBV5-1 with TRBJ1-1; D gene uncertain. Germline CDR1 and CDR2: SGHRS and YFSETQ. With 0 bases removed from V and 6 bases from J, the gap between germline ends came to 15 bases. The CDR3 spans 15 residues. The CDR3 here is CASSLAGISGAEAFF. Written as DNA, the CDR3 is TGCGCCAGCAGCTTGGCAGGTATCTCCGGGGCTGAAGCTTTCTTT.

This clonotype has more than one count but fewer than ten. One end of the junction does not line up with germline, which may come from a read error. The chain employs TRBV10-3 and TRBJ2-7; 14 bases line up with TRBD2. The CDR3 covers 15 residues. Per germline, CDR1 ENHRY and CDR2 SYGVKD. In nucleotides, the CDR3 is TGTGCCAGCAGTGAAGGGACTAGCGGGGGCCACGAGCAGTACTTC. Protein sequence: CASSEGTSGGHEQYF.

There are many counts of this clonotype. The rearrangement links TRBV7-9 to TRBJ1-6; no clear D gene. Per the germline V gene, CDR1 is SEHNR and CDR2 is FQNEAQ (reference sequence). The CDR3 is 10 residues long. V dropped 5 bases and J dropped 15 bases, with 8 bases sitting between them. The CDR3 loop reads CASSVSDLHF. The DNA for the CDR3 is TGTGCCAGCAGCGTCAGTGACCTCCACTTT.

This clonotype was observed a single time. The gene calls are TRBV7-9 and TRBJ2-5; no clear D. Trimming removed 7 bases from V and 5 bases from J, with 11 bases in between. Germline loops: CDR1 SEHNR, CDR2 FQNEAQ (reference sequence). This CDR3 contains 12 residues. The CDR3 coding sequence is TGTGCCAGCAATCTAGGCAGGGAGACCCAGTACTTC. This encodes CASNLGRETQYF.

This clonotype appeared many times. This chain links TRBV7-8 with TRBJ1-6; the D gene is possibly TRBD1 (5 bases). Germline V gene sequence: CDR1 SGHVS, CDR2 FQNEAQ. The CDR3 length is 12 residues. Trimming removed 5 bases at V and 7 bases at J, with 6 bases between. CDR3 in DNA: TGTGCCAGCAGCCGACAGAATTCACCCCTCCACTTT. It yields the protein CASSRQNSPLHF.

This clonotype was observed a handful of times. The conserved phenylalanine or tryptophan is not found at the CDR3 terminus, so this likely reflects a read error. V and J are TRBV7-8 and TRBJ1-1; D not certain. This CDR3 region has 15 residues. V lost 8 bases and J lost 2, with 18 bases in between. Germline CDR1 is SGHVS and CDR2 is FQNEAQ. The CDR3 DNA reads as TGTGCCAGCGCCAAAGACCCGCTCCGTAACACTGAAGCTTTCTCT. It codes for CASAKDPLRNTEAFS.

This chain uses TRBV10-3 with TRBJ2-3, with TRBD2 identical over 12 bases. The CDR3 covers 15 residues. The trim removed 9 bases at V and 2 bases at J, leaving 6 bases unmatched. The V gene's germline CDR1 is ENHRY and CDR2 SYGVKD. This CDR3 is CAIASGRASTDTQYF. CDR3 coding DNA: TGTGCCATTGCTAGCGGGAGGGCCTCCACAGATACGCAGTATTTT.

The rearrangement joins TRBV5-1 to TRBJ1-1; 7 bases are shared with TRBD1. The CDR3 has 14 amino acids. The trim removed 6 bases at V and 6 bases at J, leaving 11 bases unmatched. In germline, CDR1 is SGHRS, CDR2 YFSETQ. For the CDR3, the DNA is TGCGCCAGCATGATAGAACAGGGGCGGCCTGAAGCTTTCTTT. Translated, it gives CASMIEQGRPEAFF.

The sample holds a few counts of this clonotype. The chain uses TRBV12-3 or TRBV12-4 and TRBJ2-5; no clear D gene. This CDR3 is built from 15 residues. Trimming pared 1 base from V and 0 bases from J, leaving 9 bases between. The CDR3 coding sequence is TGTGCCAGCAGTTTAGGAGTCAGTGACCAAGAGACCCAGTACTTC. Translation: CASSLGVSDQETQYF.

This clonotype was seen more than once but under ten times. The chain uses TRBV9 and TRBJ2-7, with D tentatively TRBD2 (7 bases). The CDR3 consists of 14 residues. Per the germline V gene, CDR1 is SGDLS and CDR2 is YYNGEE. V was clipped by 0 bases and J by 11 bases, with 18 bases between them. CDR3 DNA sequence: TGTGCCAGCAGCGTAGCTACCAGAGGGGGGGAGAAGTACTTC. Protein sequence: CASSVATRGGEKYF.

On this clonotype: A much larger clone lies one base from this, so it may be a read error. It is likely a read error, because the conserved phenylalanine at the end of the CDR3 is missing. This sequence joins TRBV7-2 and TRBJ1-1; 8 bases match TRBD1. V shed 2 bases and J 0 bases; nucleotides not matched to a gene: 2. This CDR3 has 15 amino acids. Germline-derived CDR1 and CDR2 are SGHTA and FQGNSA. CDR3 sequence: CASSLRTGLNTEAFS. The DNA of the CDR3 is TGTGCCAGCAGCTTAAGGACAGGGCTGAACACTGAAGCTTTCTCT.

This chain connects TRBV19 to TRBJ1-2; TRBD1 might be the D (5 bases). CDR1 and CDR2 from the germline V gene are LNHDA and SQIVND (reference sequence). V lost 1 base and J lost 4, with 16 bases in between. The CDR3 totals 16 residues. CDR3 in DNA: TGTGCCAGTAGTATAGGCGGCAGTGGGGCAGCCTATGGCTACACCTTC. It is translated as CASSIGGSGAAYGYTF.

This sequence joins TRBV25-1 and TRBJ1-1, with D maybe TRBD1 (5 bases). Trimming stripped 1 base from V and 1 base from J, with 10 bases between. Germline V gene sequence: CDR1 MGHDK, CDR2 SYGVNS. The CDR3 length is 15 residues. CDR3 residues: CASSEWGRGNTEAFF. CDR3 bases: TGTGCCAGCAGTGAATGGGGACGGGGGAACACTGAAGCTTTCTTT. The full variable domain, rest sourced from reference TRBV25-1 and TRBJ1-1, is EADIYQTPRYLVIGTGKKITLECSQTMGHDKMYWYQQDPGMELHLIHYSYGVNSTEKGDLSSESTVSRIRTEHFPLTLESARPSHTSQYLCASSEWGRGNTEAFFGQGTRLTVV.

The rearrangement uses TRBV11-2 and TRBJ2-5, with D maybe TRBD1 (5 bases). CDR1 and CDR2 from the germline V gene are SGHAT and FQNNGV. The length of the CDR3 is 12 residues. V lost 7 bases and J lost 5, with 11 bases in between. CDR3 sequence reads: CASNQGWETQYF. CDR3 nucleotide sequence: TGTGCCAGCAACCAGGGTTGGGAGACCCAGTACTTC.

The rearrangement uses TRBV5-5 and TRBJ1-1; no clear D gene. This CDR3 is 14 amino acids long. The germline V and J ends were trimmed by 0 bases and 5 bases, with 11 bases remaining between them. Looked up from germline, CDR1 is SGHKS and CDR2 is YYEKEE (reference sequence). The CDR3 sequence: CASSLVVSITEAFF. The CDR3 DNA reads as TGTGCCAGCAGCTTGGTGGTCTCGATAACTGAAGCTTTCTTT.

In this sample, this clonotype turned up a few times. The genes are TRBV2 and TRBJ1-4, with a possible D match to TRBD1 (5 bases). CDR3 length: 13 residues. The germline gives CDR1 SNHLY, CDR2 FYNNEI. V lost 3 bases and J 6 bases, leaving 8 bases between the germline ends. In DNA, the CDR3 is TGTGCCAGCAGTGAGGACACCGATGAAAAACTGTTTTTT. Its protein product is CASSEDTDEKLFF.

This sequence joins TRBV29-1 and TRBJ2-7, with D perhaps TRBD2 (6 bases). The CDR3 loop spans 14 amino acids. Looked up from germline, CDR1 is SQVTM and CDR2 is ANQGSEA. The V end was cut by 8 bases, the J end by 1 base, with 18 bases between. This chain's CDR3 is CSLETGLQSYEQYF. The CDR3 region has the DNA TGCAGCTTGGAGACGGGACTCCAATCCTACGAGCAGTACTTC.

The gene calls are TRBV7-8 and TRBJ1-2; the D is unclear. The CDR3 covers 16 residues. Trimming stripped 6 bases from V and 1 base from J, with 18 bases between. Per germline, CDR1 SGHVS and CDR2 FQNEAQ. The CDR3 nucleotides are TGTGCCAGCAGTCCCCCCGGTGGGAGCCTTAACTATGGCTACACCTTC. It codes for CASSPPGGSLNYGYTF.

The rearrangement uses TRBV2 and TRBJ1-2; D is uncertain. The CDR3 spans 13 residues. V shed 8 bases and J shed 2 bases, with 12 bases lying between them. Germline lookup yields CDR1 SNHLY and CDR2 FYNNEI. The CDR3 DNA follows: TGTGCCAGCGTTGACGGCCAGAACTATGGCTACACCTTC. Amino acids: CASVDGQNYGYTF.

For the CDR3, the DNA is TGTGCCAGCAGTGAGCTGTTTTTT. Translation gives CASSELFF. The gene calls are TRBV2 and TRBJ2-2; D ambiguous. Germline V CDR1 and CDR2: SNHLY, FYNNEI. There are 8 residues in the CDR3. The V gene lost 3 bases and the J gene lost 13 bases, with 0 bases spanning the gap.

The rearrangement uses TRBV11-3 and TRBJ1-2; D is unresolved. CDR1 and CDR2 from the germline V gene are SGHNT and YENEEA. V dropped 1 base and J dropped 5 bases, with 14 bases sitting between them. CDR3 length: 15 residues. The CDR3 loop reads CASSLGLRRGYGYTF. Written as DNA, the CDR3 is TGTGCCAGCAGCTTAGGGTTAAGACGGGGATATGGCTACACCTTC.

The chain is built from TRBV24-1 and TRBJ1-6; D may be TRBD1 (5 bases). The CDR3 length is 14 residues. Trimming removed 3 bases at V and 7 bases at J, with 9 bases between. Germline CDR1 and CDR2: KGHDR and SFDVKD. The CDR3 nucleotides are TGTGCCACCAGTGATCCCGGGGCGAATTCACCCCTCCACTTT. Translated: CATSDPGANSPLHF.

This clonotype was seen at least ten times. At one end, the junction sequence differs from germline, possibly due to a read error. The chain couples TRBV7-9 to TRBJ1-1, with D unresolved. Germline assignment: CDR1 SEHNR and CDR2 FQNEAQ (reference sequence). There are 14 residues in the CDR3. Here the CDR3 reads CASSLGPGDTEAFF. The CDR3 DNA follows: TGCGCCAGCAGCCTTGGACCCGGGGACACTGAAGCTTTCTTT.

This CDR3 is CASSTRELSEAFF. The CDR3 nucleotides are TGTGCCAGCAGCACCCGGGAGCTAAGTGAAGCTTTCTTT. The J gene is TRBJ1-1, the V gene TRBV7-9; D is ambiguous. V was shortened by 5 bases and J by 7 bases, with 14 bases between the two germline ends. This CDR3 has 13 residues. The V gene's germline CDR1 is SEHNR and CDR2 FQNEAQ (reference sequence).

V usage is TRBV10-3 and J usage is TRBJ2-3, with 10 bases lining up with TRBD1. This CDR3 has 14 amino acids. J lost 7 bases, V lost 5 bases, and 6 bases had no gene match. Per the germline V gene, CDR1 is ENHRY and CDR2 is SYGVKD. CDR3 sequence reads: CAISPGQGTNTQYF. The CDR3 DNA follows: TGTGCCATCAGTCCGGGACAGGGGACAAATACGCAGTATTTT.